Listed below are T cell receptor beta chains from one sample, sequenced in a study of blood T cell repertoires in COVID-19. Sequencing was performed with immunoSEQ multiplex PCR; in TCRdb, only in-frame clones are kept and a portion is missing. The sample includes 200,000 to 250,000 clones, approximately 90% of them seen just once. Sequenced sample: PBMCs or T cells enriched from blood (not recorded which). These receptors originate from a man in his thirties or forties who had recovered from COVID-19. Each CDR3 is given with its conserved first and last residue. The D gene is left open where the match is weak. Rows give clone size only sometimes, using once, few, many, or a class for an expanded clone.

len: 15
v_gene: TRBV7-8
abundance: -
j_gene: TRBJ1-5
d_gene: -
CDR3nt: TGTGCCAGCAGCTTAGCGTGGCAGGGCGTAGGGCCCCAGCATTTT
CDR3aa: CASSLAWQGVGPQHF

len: 14
v_gene: TRBV7-9
abundance: -
j_gene: TRBJ2-1
d_gene: TRBD1
CDR3nt: TGTGCCAGCAGCCGGGGACAGGGTCTGAATGAGCAGTTCTTC
CDR3aa: CASSRGQGLNEQFF

len: 11
v_gene: TRBV2
abundance: -
j_gene: TRBJ1-3
d_gene: -
CDR3nt: TGTGCCAGCAGTTGGGAGAACACCATATATTTT
CDR3aa: CASSWENTIYF

len: 13
v_gene: TRBV6-2/TRBV6-3
abundance: -
j_gene: TRBJ1-5
d_gene: -
CDR3nt: TGTGCCAGCAGCTTCATTGGCAATCAGCCCCAGCATTTT
CDR3aa: CASSFIGNQPQHF

len: 15
v_gene: TRBV19
abundance: -
j_gene: TRBJ1-1
d_gene: -
CDR3nt: TGTGCCAGTAGTATAGATCTCACAGGGAACACTGAAGCTTTCTTT
CDR3aa: CASSIDLTGNTEAFF

len: 14
v_gene: TRBV6-1
abundance: -
j_gene: TRBJ1-5
d_gene: -
CDR3nt: TGTGCCAGCAGTGAACAGGGAGGGGATCAGCCCCAGCATTTT
CDR3aa: CASSEQGGDQPQHF

len: 13
v_gene: TRBV15
abundance: -
j_gene: TRBJ1-2
d_gene: -
CDR3nt: TGTGCCACCAGGGAAGACAGCCACTATGGCTACACCTTC
CDR3aa: CATREDSHYGYTF

len: 13
v_gene: TRBV18
abundance: -
j_gene: TRBJ2-7
d_gene: -
CDR3nt: TGTGCCAGCTCACCATCGGAGGACTACGAGCAGTACTTC
CDR3aa: CASSPSEDYEQYF

len: 13
v_gene: TRBV3-1/TRBV3-2
abundance: -
j_gene: TRBJ1-6
d_gene: -
CDR3nt: TGTGCCAGCAGCCAACAGGGTGGATCACCCCTCCACTTT
CDR3aa: CASSQQGGSPLHF

len: 16
v_gene: TRBV14
abundance: -
j_gene: TRBJ2-2
d_gene: -
CDR3nt: TGTGCCAGCAGCCAAGATACGGGAGCGAACACCGGGGAGCTGTTTTTT
CDR3aa: CASSQDTGANTGELFF

len: 16
v_gene: TRBV18
abundance: -
j_gene: TRBJ1-2
d_gene: -
CDR3nt: TGTGCCAGCTCACCTCGCGAGGGCGAAGGGGGCTATGGCTACACCTTC
CDR3aa: CASSPREGEGGYGYTF

len: 15
v_gene: TRBV6-5
abundance: -
j_gene: TRBJ2-7
d_gene: -
CDR3nt: TGTGCCAGCAGTTCCCAAGGGACTGACTCCTACGAGCAGTACTTC
CDR3aa: CASSSQGTDSYEQYF

len: 15
v_gene: TRBV18
abundance: -
j_gene: TRBJ1-5
d_gene: -
CDR3nt: TGTGCCAGCTCACCATCGACAGGTAGCAATCAGCCCCAGCATTTT
CDR3aa: CASSPSTGSNQPQHF

len: 14
v_gene: TRBV7-9
abundance: -
j_gene: TRBJ1-6
d_gene: -
CDR3nt: TGTGCCAGCAGCTTAGAGCAATATAATTCACCCCTCCACTTT
CDR3aa: CASSLEQYNSPLHF

len: 13
v_gene: TRBV19
abundance: -
j_gene: TRBJ1-1
d_gene: -
CDR3nt: TGTGCCAGTAAACGGGAAATGAACACTGAAGCTTTCTTT
CDR3aa: CASKREMNTEAFF

len: 14
v_gene: TRBV5-1
abundance: -
j_gene: TRBJ2-5
d_gene: TRBD1
CDR3nt: TGCGCCAGCAGCAAACAGGGGCAGCAAGAGACCCAGTACTTC
CDR3aa: CASSKQGQQETQYF

len: 16
v_gene: TRBV7-8
abundance: once
j_gene: TRBJ1-5
d_gene: TRBD1
CDR3nt: TGTGCCAGCAGCTTAGGTACAGGGACAGGGAGGCAGCCCCAGCATTTT
CDR3aa: CASSLGTGTGRQPQHF

len: 13
v_gene: TRBV7-3
abundance: -
j_gene: TRBJ2-1
d_gene: -
CDR3nt: TGTGCCAGCAGCTGGTCGGTAGAGAATGAGCAGTTCTTC
CDR3aa: CASSWSVENEQFF

len: 19
v_gene: TRBV7-3
abundance: -
j_gene: TRBJ2-3
d_gene: TRBD2
CDR3nt: TGTGCCAGCAGCTTCTTCGCTAGCGGGGGGGCTCAAAGCACAGATACGCAGTATTTT
CDR3aa: CASSFFASGGAQSTDTQYF

len: 14
v_gene: TRBV30
abundance: -
j_gene: TRBJ1-1
d_gene: -
CDR3nt: TGTGCCTGGTTCGCAGGGATCATGAACACTGAAGCTTTCTTT
CDR3aa: CAWFAGIMNTEAFF

len: 14
v_gene: TRBV4-3
abundance: -
j_gene: TRBJ2-2
d_gene: -
CDR3nt: TGCGCCAGCAGCCAAGAAAACAGGGCCGGGGAGCTGTTTTTT
CDR3aa: CASSQENRAGELFF

len: 22
v_gene: TRBV7-8
abundance: -
j_gene: TRBJ1-6
d_gene: -
CDR3nt: TGTGCCAGCAGCTTCAGTATCGGTGTTATGGGGGGGAGGCAGGCGCGGAGTTCACCCCTCCACTTT
CDR3aa: CASSFSIGVMGGRQARSSPLHF

len: 14
v_gene: TRBV27
abundance: -
j_gene: TRBJ1-1
d_gene: TRBD1
CDR3nt: TGTGCCAGCCGGGTTGGGGACAGTAACACTGAAGCTTTCTTT
CDR3aa: CASRVGDSNTEAFF

len: 15
v_gene: TRBV3-1/TRBV3-2
abundance: -
j_gene: TRBJ2-2
d_gene: TRBD1
CDR3nt: TGTGCCAGCAGCTTAGACAGGGGGCGAGGCGGGGAGCTGTTTTTT
CDR3aa: CASSLDRGRGGELFF

len: 13
v_gene: TRBV30
abundance: -
j_gene: TRBJ1-1
d_gene: -
CDR3nt: TGTGCCTGGAGTGAGCAGGGGAACACTGAAGCTTTCTTT
CDR3aa: CAWSEQGNTEAFF